Below, 15 T cell receptor beta chains from the same sample are listed, as sequenced in a study of regulatory T cells in long-lasting Graves disease (dated by TCRdb to the early 2020s). To prepare the library, multiplex PCR was applied. Sequenced on an Illumina HiSeq 4000. To build TCR beta libraries, CDR3 regions were amplified by Arm-PCR using iRepertoire HTBI primers. The public sequencing data were trimmed at Q25 with fastp and processed into clonotypes with MiXCR by TCRdb, which kept only in-frame beta chains. Under each unique CDR3 protein, matching rows form one entry showing the most common genes and DNA. The sample includes some 430,000 distinct CDR3 sequences, with 20% to 25% observed a single time. Together, the top ten hold roughly 7% of the sample. Explained via the paper, the time point label denotes: persistent/refractory GD, antithyroid drugs over 5 years with positive TRAb. For both TCR sequencing and RNA sequencing, RNA was extracted from PBMCs in TRIzol.

Here the sequenced sample was peripheral blood mononuclear cells (PBMCs), taken when the disease was refractory, from a patient treated with antithyroid drugs. The source is a female donor with Graves disease.

This clonotype was detected ten times or more. The chain has TRBV10-3 and TRBJ2-2; the match to TRBD2 covers 7 bases. CDR3 length: 17 amino acids. V trimming: 0 bases; J trimming: 4 bases; junction bases outside the gene matches: 8. The germline gives CDR1 ENHRY, CDR2 SYGVKD. The CDR3 loop reads CAISESKGGSATGELFF. DNA of the CDR3: TGTGCCATCAGTGAGTCGAAGGGCGGGAGCGCCACCGGGGAGCTGTTTTTT.

This chain joins TRBV6-2 or TRBV6-3 and TRBJ2-3, with unresolved D. Trimming stripped 0 bases from V and 4 bases from J, with 8 bases between. There are 14 residues in the CDR3. CDR1 MNHEY and CDR2 SVGEGT come from the germline V gene. CDR3 in DNA: TGTGCCAGCAGTTACTCGATAGTCTCAGATACGCAGTATTTT. Amino acid sequence: CASSYSIVSDTQYF.

In this sample, this clonotype turned up many times. CDR3 bases: TGTGCCAGCAGTCGCCTGGGGACAGGGGGCTTGGGTAGAGCTTTCTTT. It yields the protein CASSRLGTGGLGRAFF. The J gene is TRBJ1-1, the V gene TRBV27; 12 bases agree with TRBD1. V trimming: 5 bases; J trimming: 10 bases; junction bases outside the gene matches: 14. CDR1 is MNHEY, CDR2 SMNVEV, per germline (reference sequence). CDR3 size: 16 residues.

This clonotype was seen a few times. V and J are TRBV5-5 and TRBJ1-1; perhaps TRBD1 as D (5 bases). Germline CDR1 SGHKS, CDR2 YYEKEE (reference sequence). Trimming left V 0 bases short and J 4 bases short, with 13 bases between. The CDR3 consists of 15 residues. CDR3 amino acids: CASSLEWGLGTEAFF. The CDR3 nucleotides read TGTGCCAGCAGCTTGGAATGGGGCCTGGGCACTGAAGCTTTCTTT.

This clonotype was recorded at least ten times. The chain has TRBV9 and TRBJ2-7, with TRBD2 identical over 8 bases. There are 15 residues in the CDR3. J lost 1 base, V lost 5 bases, and 8 bases had no gene match. Germline assignment: CDR1 SGDLS and CDR2 YYNGEE. The CDR3 spells CASSVGSGSSYEQYF. For the CDR3, the DNA is TGTGCCAGCAGTGTGGGAAGCGGGAGTTCCTACGAGCAGTACTTC.

This sequence joins TRBV30 and TRBJ1-1; D uncertain. V lost 5 bases to trimming and J lost 0 bases, with 7 bases between them. CDR3 length: 12 residues. The germline gives CDR1 GTSNPN, CDR2 SVGIG (reference sequence). The CDR3: CAWEQLNTEAFF. The DNA of the CDR3 is TGTGCCTGGGAACAGTTGAACACTGAAGCTTTCTTT.

This clonotype was found a few times. The chain recombines TRBV5-1 with TRBJ1-5, with D hard to call. Germline V gene lookup returns CDR1 SGHRS and CDR2 YFSETQ. This CDR3 is 13 amino acids long. Trimming took 0 bases from V and 7 from J, leaving 8 bases between them. The CDR3 loop reads CASSLAGPQPQHF. As DNA, the CDR3 is TGCGCCAGCAGCTTGGCGGGCCCCCAGCCCCAGCATTTT.

Many counts were recorded for this clonotype. The rearrangement joins TRBV28 to TRBJ1-4, with D possibly being TRBD1 (5 bases). Trimming shortened V by 5 bases and J by 6 bases, and 16 bases separated the two germline ends. CDR3 length: 15 amino acids. Germline CDR1 reads MDHEN; CDR2 reads SYDVKM. CDR3 loop: CASSPRPTADEKLFF. The CDR3 DNA sequence: TGTGCCAGCAGTCCCCGCCCGACAGCGGATGAAAAACTGTTTTTT.

Worth noting for this clonotype: A clone one base away is much larger, so this may be a read error. This rearrangement joins TRBV7-9 to TRBJ2-5; the D gene is possibly TRBD2 (5 bases). Germline CDR1 reads SEHNR; CDR2 reads FQNEAQ (reference sequence). This CDR3 contains 13 residues. The V end was cut by 5 bases, the J end by 5 bases, with 12 bases between. The CDR3 loop reads CASSPTSWETQYF. The DNA of the CDR3 is TGTGCCAGCAGCCCCACTAGTTGGGAGACCCAGTACTTC.

This clonotype has a handful of counts. The chain uses TRBV29-1 and TRBJ1-1; D is uncertain. V was cut by 3 bases and J by 0 bases, with 5 bases left in between. Germline V gene lookup returns CDR1 SQVTM and CDR2 ANQGSEA. The CDR3 extends over 12 amino acids. The CDR3 bases are TGCAGCGTTGATTCGTTGAACACTGAAGCTTTCTTT. It yields the protein CSVDSLNTEAFF.

This clonotype was detected only a few times. The chain couples TRBV20-1 to TRBJ2-7; weak D call: TRBD1 (5 bases). Germline V gene sequence: CDR1 DFQATT, CDR2 SNEGSKA (reference sequence). V lost 6 bases to trimming and J lost 2 bases, with 11 bases between them. The CDR3 has 12 amino acids. CDR3 region: CSAIPDTYEQYF. The CDR3 DNA follows: TGCAGTGCCATCCCGGACACCTACGAGCAGTACTTC.

Comment on this clonotype: Just one base apart from a much larger clone, this may be a read error. The rearrangement links TRBV27 to TRBJ1-1; weak D call: TRBD1 (5 bases). The CDR3 is 15 amino acids. The germline CDR1 and CDR2 sequences are MNHEY and SMNVEV (reference sequence). The CDR3 here is CSSSPGGPLVTEAFF. The CDR3 nucleotides read TGTTCCAGCAGTCCCGGGGGACCGCTGGTCACTGAAGCTTTCTTT.

This chain connects TRBV6-1 to TRBJ1-5; 7 bases fit TRBD1. CDR1 and CDR2 from the germline V gene are MNHNS and SASEGT. V was pared by 1 base and J by 7 bases, with 4 bases of the junction left unmatched. This CDR3 region has 14 residues. The CDR3 sequence is CASSEGGGWQPQHF. The CDR3, as DNA: TGTGCCAGCAGTGAAGGAGGGGGCTGGCAGCCCCAGCATTTT.

V gene TRBV28 combines with J gene TRBJ2-1; TRBD2 is a possible D gene (6 bases). V lost 1 base and J lost 1, with 17 bases in between. This CDR3 is 18 amino acids long. Per the germline V gene, CDR1 is MDHEN and CDR2 is SYDVKM. The CDR3 region has the DNA TGTGCCAGCAGTTTATATGGAAGGCGGGGTTTTTCCTACAATGAGCAGTTCTTC. The encoded protein is CASSLYGRRGFSYNEQFF.

The chain joins TRBV24-1 to TRBJ2-1, with 8 bases identical to TRBD2. V lost 0 bases to trimming and J lost 4 bases; unmatched junction nucleotides: 4. The germline V gene encodes CDR1 KGHDR and CDR2 SFDVKD. The CDR3 has 16 residues. The CDR3 region is CATSDLSGGPYNEQFF. The CDR3 region has the DNA TGTGCCACCAGTGATTTGTCGGGAGGGCCTTACAATGAGCAGTTCTTC.